The 16 T cell receptor beta chains presented below share a single source sample, sequenced in a study of blood T cell repertoires in COVID-19. Profiling relied on immunoSEQ multiplex PCR, and the TCRdb table lists in-frame clones only, not all of them. Of about 76,000 clones listed, approximately 86% are singletons. What was sequenced was peripheral blood. The receptor source for this set is a human donor in a cohort sampled during active COVID-19.

The V gene is TRBV29-1, the J gene TRBJ2-5; 8 bases map to TRBD2. In germline, CDR1 is SQVTM, CDR2 ANQGSEA. This CDR3 region has 12 residues. V shed 7 bases, J shed 3 bases, and the junction held 4 bases outside the gene matches. The CDR3: CSAGTSEETQYF. The CDR3 nucleotides are TGCAGCGCCGGGACTAGTGAAGAGACCCAGTACTTC.

This clone was counted only a few times. J is TRBJ1-2 and V is TRBV20-1; 8 nucleotides line up with TRBD1. There are 12 residues in the CDR3. Germline V gene sequence: CDR1 DFQATT, CDR2 SNEGSKA (reference sequence). With V trimmed by 3 bases and J by 8 bases, 5 bases remained unmatched. The CDR3: CSASLTGVGYTF. The CDR3, as DNA: TGCAGTGCTAGTCTGACAGGGGTAGGCTACACCTTC.

The J gene is TRBJ1-4, the V gene TRBV2; TRBD1 matches 9 bases. In germline, CDR1 is SNHLY, CDR2 FYNNEI. This CDR3 is built from 15 residues. The V gene end was trimmed by 5 bases and the J gene end by 3 bases; junction bases not matched to a gene: 4. CDR3 protein: CASSRTGVANEKLFF. The DNA of the CDR3 is TGTGCCAGCAGTAGGACAGGGGTGGCTAATGAAAAACTGTTTTTT.

V is TRBV10-3 and J is TRBJ2-7; 7 positions agree with TRBD1. There are 15 residues in the CDR3. Per the germline V gene, CDR1 is ENHRY and CDR2 is SYGVKD. J gave up 5 bases and V 6 bases, and 13 bases lay outside the gene matches. Here the CDR3 DNA reads TGTGCCATCAGCGCCGGGACAGTGGTGGTCAACGAGCAGTACTTC. Translating it yields CAISAGTVVVNEQYF.

V gene TRBV4-3 combines with J gene TRBJ2-3, with a tentative D call TRBD1 (5 bases). Trimming stripped 0 bases from V and 1 base from J, with 8 bases between. The CDR3 loop spans 15 amino acids. Germline loops: CDR1 LGHNA, CDR2 YSLEER. CDR3 protein: CASSQDDRRTDTQYF. DNA of the CDR3: TGCGCCAGCAGCCAAGATGACAGACGCACAGATACGCAGTATTTT.

The genes are TRBV30 and TRBJ1-1, with unresolved D. CDR1 and CDR2 from the germline V gene are GTSNPN and SVGIG (reference sequence). The CDR3 runs to 13 residues. Trimming took off 0 bases at V and 6 bases at J, with 11 bases between the two ends. For the CDR3, the DNA is TGTGCCTGGAGTGTACGAGGTGGCCCTGAAGCTTTCTTT. As protein: CAWSVRGGPEAFF.

V is TRBV21-1 and J is TRBJ2-7; TRBD1, as called in the table, went unchecked against the DNA. TRBV21-1 is an annotated pseudogene. This CDR3 comprises 14 residues. The CDR3 bases are TGTGCCAGCATCGGGACAGCCCGGGGATACGAGCAGTACTTC. It specifies CASIGTARGYEQYF.

This chain uses TRBV24-1 with TRBJ2-7, with 7 bases fitting TRBD1. V was clipped by 7 bases and J by 7 bases; unmatched bases: 6. This CDR3 spans 12 amino acids. Germline CDR1 reads KGHDR; CDR2 reads SFDVKD. CDR3 bases: TGTGCCACCAGAGCTTCAGGGGGAGAGCAGTACTTC. It yields the protein CATRASGGEQYF.

The chain couples TRBV7-3 to TRBJ2-2, with 8 positions matching TRBD2. After removal of 5 bases from V and 2 bases from J, the junction contained 4 bases not matched to a gene. Germline V lookup: CDR1 SGHTA, CDR2 FQGTGA. The CDR3 loop spans 15 amino acids. CDR3 nucleotides: TGTGCCAGCAGCCGAGCGGGGGATAACACCGGGGAGCTGTTTTTT. Its translation: CASSRAGDNTGELFF.

V is TRBV5-4 and J is TRBJ1-1; the match to TRBD1 covers 8 bases. Trimming cost V 3 bases and J 10 bases; bases outside gene matches: 8. Germline CDR1 SGHNT, CDR2 YYREEE (reference sequence). CDR3 size: 13 residues. The CDR3 DNA is TGTGCCAGCAGCTGGACAGGGATTGGGGGAGCTTTCTTT. It yields the protein CASSWTGIGGAFF.

This chain connects TRBV6-2 or TRBV6-3 to TRBJ2-3, with 11 bases matching TRBD2. Germline-derived CDR1 and CDR2 are MNHEY and SVGEGT. CDR3 size: 19 residues. The ends lost 0 bases at V and 2 bases at J; junction bases unmatched: 10. CDR3 loop: CASSYSRSLAGGNTDTQYF. CDR3 in DNA: TGTGCCAGCAGTTACTCGAGGTCGCTAGCGGGGGGAAACACAGATACGCAGTATTTT.

The rearrangement joins TRBV5-1 to TRBJ2-1, with 10 bases matching TRBD2. Germline CDR1 reads SGHRS; CDR2 reads YFSETQ. Trimming at V came to 3 bases and at J to 7 bases, leaving 10 bases not matched to a gene. CDR3 size: 16 residues. CDR3 region: CASSSQAGGPGNEQFF. CDR3 sequence (DNA): TGCGCCAGCAGCTCCCAAGCGGGGGGGCCAGGGAATGAGCAGTTCTTC.

J is TRBJ2-7 and V is TRBV27; 12 bases match TRBD1. V was clipped by 0 bases and J by 5 bases; unmatched bases: 11. CDR1 MNHEY and CDR2 SMNVEV come from the germline V gene (reference sequence). CDR3 length: 18 amino acids. The CDR3 DNA reads as TGTGCCAGCAGTTTATCATCCCCCGCCGGGACAGGGGGCAACGAGCAGTACTTC. Translating it yields CASSLSSPAGTGGNEQYF.

The chain is built from TRBV11-2 and TRBJ2-7; 8 bases align to TRBD1. The CDR3 has 16 residues. V was clipped by 5 bases and J by 3 bases; unmatched bases: 12. Germline loops: CDR1 SGHAT, CDR2 FQNNGV. The CDR3 DNA sequence: TGTGCCAGCAGCCAAATTTTGGGACAGGTGATCTACGAGCAGTACTTC. Its translation is CASSQILGQVIYEQYF.

The V and J genes are TRBV6-6 and TRBJ1-2; 7 positions match TRBD1. The CDR3 consists of 14 residues. Losses at the gene ends were 0 bases for V and 8 bases for J; bases not matched to a gene: 6. Germline lookup yields CDR1 MNHNY and CDR2 SVGAGI (reference sequence). CDR3 sequence reads: CASSYSTGLGGYTF. Written as DNA, the CDR3 is TGTGCCAGCAGTTACTCGACAGGGTTGGGGGGCTACACCTTC.

The chain is built from TRBV5-5 and TRBJ1-1, with 7 bases fitting TRBD1. CDR1 SGHKS and CDR2 YYEKEE come from the germline V gene (reference sequence). The CDR3 runs 15 residues. V shed 4 bases and J 6 bases; nucleotides not matched to a gene: 12. CDR3 nucleotides: TGTGCCAGCAGCATCTTCCAACAGGGGATCGCTGAAGCTTTCTTT. Protein product: CASSIFQQGIAEAFF.